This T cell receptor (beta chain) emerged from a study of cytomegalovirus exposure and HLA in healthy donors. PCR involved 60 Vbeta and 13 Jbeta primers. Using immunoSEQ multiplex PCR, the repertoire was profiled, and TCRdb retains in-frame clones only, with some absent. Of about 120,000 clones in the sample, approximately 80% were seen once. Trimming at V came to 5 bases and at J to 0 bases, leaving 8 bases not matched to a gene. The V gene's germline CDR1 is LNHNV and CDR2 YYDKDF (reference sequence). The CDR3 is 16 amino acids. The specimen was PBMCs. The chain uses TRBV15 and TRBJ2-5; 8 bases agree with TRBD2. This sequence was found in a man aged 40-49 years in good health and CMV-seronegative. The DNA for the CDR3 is TGTGCCACCAGCGTGGGAGGAGCGGGAGACCAAGAGACCCAGTACTTC. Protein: CATSVGGAGDQETQYF.